The 24 T cell receptor beta chains below all came from one sample that was sequenced in a study of beta chain features in type 1 diabetes. Study results and limitations: Within each of all four CD4+ subsets, Type 1 diabetes patients had TCRB CDR3s that were moderately but significantly shorter.

No cognate antigen is known for these TCRs. Every bit of the isolated RNA underwent reverse transcription, so sequencing read expressed TCRB transcripts. Only in-frame clones appear in the TCRdb table, and some are missing; sequencing was by immunoSEQ multiplex PCR. In the table there are about 300,000 clones, roughly 12% of which are singletons. The sequenced sample was naive CD4+ T cells from blood. The receptors come from a woman aged 18-35 years with type 1 diabetes.

The chain is built from TRBV7-2 and TRBJ1-5, with D possibly matching TRBD1 (5 bases). Trimming removed 5 bases at V and 5 bases at J, with 16 bases between. The germline V gene encodes CDR1 SGHTA and CDR2 FQGNSA. This CDR3 is built from 15 residues. The CDR3 coding sequence is TGTGCCAGCAGCCCTGGACACGTTCGGGATCAGCCCCAGCATTTT. Residues: CASSPGHVRDQPQHF.

There are a few counts of this clone. The chain couples TRBV23-1 to TRBJ2-5; 8 nucleotides match TRBD2. TRBV23-1 is annotated as an ORF whose role is uncertain. The ends lost 3 bases at V and 5 bases at J; junction bases unmatched: 14. The CDR3 has 17 amino acids. The CDR3 loop is CASSHLRLAGIAETQYF. In DNA, the CDR3 is TGCGCCAGCAGTCATCTCCGCCTAGCGGGTATAGCGGAGACCCAGTACTTC.

The chain joins TRBV7-9 to TRBJ1-1, with TRBD1 matching 7 bases. V trimming: 5 bases; J trimming: 7 bases; junction bases outside the gene matches: 4. CDR3 length equals 12 residues. CDR1 is SEHNR and CDR2 is FQNEAQ in the germline V gene (reference sequence). CDR3 in amino acids: CASSQGQFEAFF. CDR3 sequence (DNA): TGTGCCAGCAGCCAGGGACAGTTTGAAGCTTTCTTT.

The CDR3 DNA is TGTGCCACCAGCAGAACGGGTCAGCCCCAGCATTTT. Translating it yields CATSRTGQPQHF. J is TRBJ1-5 and V is TRBV15; the D is unclear. Trimming pared 2 bases from V and 6 bases from J, leaving 5 bases between. Germline CDR1 and CDR2: LNHNV and YYDKDF (reference sequence). The CDR3 length is 12 residues. The complete variable domain, with remaining parts taken from reference TRBV15 and TRBJ1-5, reads DAMVIQNPRYQVTQFGKPVTLSCSQTLNHNVMYWYQQKSSQAPKLLFHYYDKDFNNEADTPDNFQSRRPNTSFCFLDIRSPGLGDTAMYLCATSRTGQPQHFGDGTRLSIL.

This clone has only a few counts. This chain connects TRBV20-1 to TRBJ2-1; D is unresolved. Germline CDR1 is DFQATT and CDR2 is SNEGSKA (reference sequence). The CDR3 spans 11 residues. V lost 3 bases and J 7 bases, leaving 7 bases between the germline ends. The DNA of the CDR3 is TGCAGTGCTAGCCGCACAAATGAGCAGTTCTTC. Protein sequence: CSASRTNEQFF.

The chain joins TRBV27 to TRBJ1-2, with 7 bases identical to TRBD1. V shed 4 bases and J 2 bases; nucleotides not matched to a gene: 7. In germline, CDR1 is MNHEY, CDR2 SMNVEV (reference sequence). CDR3 length: 15 amino acids. CDR3 protein: CASSSSLTGNYGYTF. In DNA form, the CDR3 reads TGTGCCAGCAGTTCATCACTGACAGGGAACTATGGCTACACCTTC.

The chain has TRBV6-6 and TRBJ2-7; a weak D match, TRBD1 (5 bases). The CDR3 has 10 amino acids. Germline V CDR1 and CDR2: MNHNY, SVGAGI (reference sequence). This chain's CDR3 is CASWNTGGCV. The CDR3 DNA reads TGTGCCAGCTGGAACACAGGCGGTTGCGTC.

The table lists this clone with a few counts. The rearrangement links TRBV25-1 to TRBJ2-1; possible D gene TRBD2, 5 bases. V gave up 1 base and J gave up 6 bases, with 19 bases separating them. The germline V gene has CDR1 MGHDK and CDR2 SYGVNS. This CDR3 spans 17 amino acids. CDR3 loop: CASSELILLFGLNEQFF. The CDR3 DNA sequence: TGTGCCAGCAGTGAATTGATCTTACTATTCGGACTCAATGAGCAGTTCTTC.

This clone was seen more than once but under ten times. The V gene is TRBV25-1, the J gene TRBJ2-7; 7 bases map to TRBD1. J gave up 1 base and V 1 base, and 4 bases lay outside the gene matches. Germline V gene lookup returns CDR1 MGHDK and CDR2 SYGVNS. The CDR3 extends over 15 amino acids. CDR3 nucleotides: TGTGCCAGCAGTGAATCGGGCAGGGGGTCCTACGAGCAGTACTTC. Its translation: CASSESGRGSYEQYF.

The chain uses TRBV5-1 and TRBJ2-1, with 11 nucleotides matching TRBD2. Trimming at V came to 0 bases and at J to 0 bases, leaving 8 bases not matched to a gene. This CDR3 is built from 19 residues. Germline loops: CDR1 SGHRS, CDR2 YFSETQ. CDR3 amino acids: CASSLVLAGVLSSYNEQFF. DNA for the CDR3: TGCGCCAGCAGCTTGGTACTAGCGGGAGTCCTAAGCTCCTACAATGAGCAGTTCTTC.

This clone has just a few counts. The chain carries TRBV7-2 and TRBJ2-3; TRBD2 agrees at 10 bases. J lost 0 bases, V lost 5 bases, and 2 bases had no gene match. Germline values: CDR1 SGHTA, CDR2 FQGNSA. CDR3 size: 15 residues. The CDR3 DNA reads TGTGCCAGCAGCCGGACTAGCGGAAGCACAGATACGCAGTATTTT. Its translation is CASSRTSGSTDTQYF.

In this sample, this clone turned up a few times. The chain combines TRBV25-1 with TRBJ1-5, with unresolved D. V was clipped by 8 bases and J by 0 bases, with 23 bases between them. Germline CDR1 is MGHDK and CDR2 is SYGVNS. This CDR3 spans 18 amino acids. The CDR3 protein is CASEPVSRTNISNQPQHF. DNA for the CDR3: TGTGCCAGCGAGCCCGTCTCCCGGACTAACATTAGCAATCAGCCCCAGCATTTT.

V and J are TRBV5-4 and TRBJ2-2; weak D call: TRBD2 (7 bases). The CDR3 has 15 residues. Germline V gene lookup returns CDR1 SGHNT and CDR2 YYREEE (reference sequence). V was pared by 3 bases and J by 0 bases, with 9 bases between. The CDR3 is CASSWGGTNTGELFF. As DNA, the CDR3 is TGTGCCAGCAGCTGGGGGGGCACGAACACCGGGGAGCTGTTTTTT.

This clone was observed a few times. CDR3 loop: CASSRAGLEYEQYV. The CDR3 coding sequence is TGTGCCAGCTCACGCGCGGGACTGGAGTACGAGCAGTACGTC. The rearrangement joins TRBV18 to TRBJ2-7; D possibly corresponds to TRBD2 (6 bases). The CDR3 spans 14 residues. V dropped 4 bases and J dropped 4 bases, with 14 bases sitting between them. Germline CDR1 is KGHSH and CDR2 is LQKENI.

This clone has more than one count but fewer than ten. V gene TRBV6-6 combines with J gene TRBJ2-2; the D gene is possibly TRBD1 (6 bases). Germline V gene sequence: CDR1 MNHNY, CDR2 SVGAGI (reference sequence). V dropped 6 bases and J dropped 8 bases, with 10 bases sitting between them. The CDR3 runs 12 residues. The CDR3 reads CASRQGAGELFF. The DNA for the CDR3 is TGTGCCAGCAGACAGGGAGCAGGGGAGCTGTTTTTT.

This clone was counted between two and nine times. The chain is built from TRBV7-2 and TRBJ2-5; 10 positions match TRBD2. The CDR3 consists of 17 residues. V gave up 1 base and J gave up 5 bases; unmatched junction bases: 10. CDR1 is SGHTA, CDR2 FQGNSA, per germline. In nucleotides, the CDR3 is TGTGCCAGCAGCTTAGTTGGGGCTAGCGGGAGTAGGGAGACCCAGTACTTC. It translates to CASSLVGASGSRETQYF.

The rearrangement joins TRBV6-5 to TRBJ1-1; 10 nucleotides match TRBD1. This CDR3 is 15 amino acids long. V lost 0 bases and J lost 10; bases outside the gene matches: 8. In germline, CDR1 is MNHEY, CDR2 SVGAGI. The CDR3 DNA is TGTGCCAGCAGTTACTCGGGACAGGGGATTCTGGTAGCTTTCTTT. Encoded protein: CASSYSGQGILVAFF.

The CDR3 DNA is TGCGCCAGCAGCTCCGGGGGGGGCCGCCAAGAGACCCAGTACTTC. Amino acids: CASSSGGGRQETQYF. The genes are TRBV5-1 and TRBJ2-5; 8 bases align to TRBD2. The CDR3 is 15 residues long. J gave up 1 base and V 3 bases, and 5 bases lay outside the gene matches. From germline, CDR1 is SGHRS and CDR2 YFSETQ.

This clone was seen only a few times. The rearrangement links TRBV30 to TRBJ2-3; TRBD2 aligns across 9 bases. J was trimmed by 5 bases and V by 3 bases; bases with no gene match: 9. This CDR3 comprises 15 residues. Germline-derived CDR1 and CDR2 are GTSNPN and SVGIG (reference sequence). The CDR3 DNA reads as TGTGCCTGGAGCGTAGCGGGAGTTGGTAGAGATACGCAGTATTTT. Encoded protein: CAWSVAGVGRDTQYF.

The J gene is TRBJ2-7, the V gene TRBV18, with 11 bases matching TRBD1. There are 15 residues in the CDR3. Trimming at V came to 3 bases and at J to 5 bases, leaving 6 bases not matched to a gene. The V gene's germline CDR1 is KGHSH and CDR2 LQKENI. CDR3 coding DNA: TGTGCCAGCTCACCTCGGACAGGGGGCTTTAACGAGCAGTACGTC. Its translation: CASSPRTGGFNEQYV.

The chain combines TRBV27 with TRBJ2-1, with TRBD2 matching 12 bases. The V gene end was trimmed by 4 bases and the J gene end by 4 bases; junction bases not matched to a gene: 5. Germline-derived CDR1 and CDR2 are MNHEY and SMNVEV (reference sequence). CDR3 length: 16 amino acids. In nucleotides, the CDR3 is TGTGCCAGCAGTTCCCCGACTAGCGGGAGTTACAATGAGCAGTTCTTC. Protein: CASSSPTSGSYNEQFF.

This clone has only a few counts. The chain carries TRBV5-1 and TRBJ2-3; TRBD2 matches 11 bases. Per the germline V gene, CDR1 is SGHRS and CDR2 is YFSETQ. With V trimmed by 4 bases and J by 2 bases, 6 bases remained unmatched. The CDR3 loop spans 16 amino acids. In DNA form, the CDR3 reads TGCGCCAGCAGCACCCGACTAGCGGGACTCACAGATACGCAGTATTTT. It codes for CASSTRLAGLTDTQYF.

As to this clone: The junction departs from the called germline gene at one end, perhaps through a read error. The chain has TRBV30 and TRBJ1-1; D is uncertain. Germline V gives CDR1 GTSNPN, CDR2 SVGIG (reference sequence). This CDR3 is 12 amino acids long. The CDR3 is CAWSTLLTGAFF. DNA for the CDR3: TGTGCCTGGAGTACCCTACTCACTGGAGCTTTCTTT.

This clone has more than one count but fewer than ten. The chain has TRBV29-1 and TRBJ2-7; perhaps TRBD1 as D (5 bases). The CDR3 contains 14 residues. V lost 1 base to trimming and J lost 4 bases, with 14 bases between them. The germline V gene encodes CDR1 SQVTM and CDR2 ANQGSEA. In nucleotides, the CDR3 is TGCAGCGTTGAAGTTCAGGGATTCCCATACGAGCAGTACTTC. As protein: CSVEVQGFPYEQYF.